The rows below give T cell receptor beta chains drawn from one sample of a study of shared clonotypes between healthy human individuals. The data were produced by immunoSEQ multiplex PCR, yet TCRdb's version contains in-frame clones alone and is incomplete. Among some 2.1 million clones, around 95% were seen once, and the ten largest hold 0.13%. The specimen was naive CD4+ T cells sorted from blood. All receptors come from a man aged 18-30 years in good health. The CDR3 runs from the conserved cysteine through the conserved F or W. The D gene is left open where the match is weak.

V	J	D	CDR3	DNA
TRBV7-9	TRBJ1-4	TRBD1	CASSQGQGGNEKLFF	TGTGCCAGCAGCCAAGGACAGGGTGGTAATGAAAAACTGTTTTTT
TRBV5-1	TRBJ2-3	NA	CASSSEPGGGTDTQYF	TGCGCCAGCAGCTCCGAACCGGGCGGGGGCACAGATACGCAGTATTTT
TRBV7-2	TRBJ2-5	NA	CAINGRALETQYF	TGTGCCATAAATGGGCGGGCCCTGGAGACCCAGTACTTC
TRBV4-3	TRBJ2-1	NA	CASSQEGGYNEQFF	TGCGCCAGCAGCCAAGAAGGGGGATACAATGAGCAGTTCTTC
TRBV21-1	TRBJ2-3	NA	CASPGIHTDTQYF	TGTGCCAGTCCGGGAATACACACAGATACGCAGTATTTT
TRBV10-3	TRBJ1-6	TRBD1	CAISDMAGGNSPLHF	TGTGCCATCAGTGACATGGCAGGGGGCAATTCACCCCTCCACTTT
TRBV20-1	TRBJ1-2	NA	CSASWTGYTF	TGCAGTGCTAGTTGGACAGGCTACACCTTC
TRBV6-5	TRBJ2-5	NA	CASRPSGLETQYF	TGTGCCAGCCGTCCGAGTGGACTGGAGACCCAGTACTTC
TRBV2	TRBJ2-2	TRBD1	CASSVPPGQDTGELFF	TGTGCCAGCAGTGTACCTCCGGGACAGGACACCGGGGAGCTGTTTTTT
TRBV28	TRBJ2-5	NA	CASSRKPGPQETQYF	TGTGCCAGCAGCCGCAAACCGGGGCCCCAAGAGACCCAGTACTTC